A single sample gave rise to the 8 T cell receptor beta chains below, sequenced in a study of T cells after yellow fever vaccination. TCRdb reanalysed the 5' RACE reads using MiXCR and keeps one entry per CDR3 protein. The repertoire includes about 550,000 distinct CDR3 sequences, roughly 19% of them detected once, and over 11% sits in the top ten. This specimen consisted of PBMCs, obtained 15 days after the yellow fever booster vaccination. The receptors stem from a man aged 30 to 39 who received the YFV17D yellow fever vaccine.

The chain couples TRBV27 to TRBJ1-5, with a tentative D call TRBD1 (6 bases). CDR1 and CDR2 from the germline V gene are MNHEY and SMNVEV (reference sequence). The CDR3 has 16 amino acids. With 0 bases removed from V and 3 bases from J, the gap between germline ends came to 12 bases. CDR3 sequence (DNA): TGTGCCAGCAGTTTATCGGGGGCCAGAATCAATCAGCCCCAGCATTTT. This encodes CASSLSGARINQPQHF.

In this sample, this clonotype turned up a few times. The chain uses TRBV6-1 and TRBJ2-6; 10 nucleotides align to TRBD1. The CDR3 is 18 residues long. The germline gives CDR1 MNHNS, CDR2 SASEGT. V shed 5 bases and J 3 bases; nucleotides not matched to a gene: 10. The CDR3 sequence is CASSRQGARRNGANVLTF. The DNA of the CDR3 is TGTGCCAGCAGTCGACAGGGGGCCCGGCGGAATGGGGCCAACGTCCTGACTTTC.

Written as DNA, the CDR3 is TGTGCCAGCAGTTTCGGACTAGCGGGAGTAACCGGGGAGCTGTTTTTT. Protein: CASSFGLAGVTGELFF. V is TRBV27 and J is TRBJ2-2, with 13 bases fitting TRBD2. V lost 3 bases and J lost 5; bases outside the gene matches: 3. Per the germline V gene, CDR1 is MNHEY and CDR2 is SMNVEV (reference sequence). The CDR3 runs 16 residues.

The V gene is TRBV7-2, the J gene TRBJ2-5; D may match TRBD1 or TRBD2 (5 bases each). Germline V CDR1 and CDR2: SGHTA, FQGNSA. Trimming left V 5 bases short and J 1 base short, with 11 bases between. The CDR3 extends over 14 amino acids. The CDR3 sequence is CASSQGRSQETQYF. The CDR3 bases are TGTGCCAGCAGCCAGGGACGGTCCCAAGAGACCCAGTACTTC. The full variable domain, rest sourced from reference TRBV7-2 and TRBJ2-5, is GAGVSQSPSNKVTEKGKDVELRCDPISGHTALYWYRQSLGQGLEFLIYFQGNSAPDKSGLPSDRFSAERTGGSVSTLTIQRTQQEDSAVYLCASSQGRSQETQYFGPGTRLLVL.

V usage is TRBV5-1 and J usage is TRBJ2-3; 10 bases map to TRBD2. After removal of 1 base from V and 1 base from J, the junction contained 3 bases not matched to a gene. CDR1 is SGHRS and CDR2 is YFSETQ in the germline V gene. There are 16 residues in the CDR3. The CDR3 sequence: CASSLILAGGTDTQYF. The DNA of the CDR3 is TGCGCCAGCAGCTTGATCCTAGCGGGAGGCACAGATACGCAGTATTTT.

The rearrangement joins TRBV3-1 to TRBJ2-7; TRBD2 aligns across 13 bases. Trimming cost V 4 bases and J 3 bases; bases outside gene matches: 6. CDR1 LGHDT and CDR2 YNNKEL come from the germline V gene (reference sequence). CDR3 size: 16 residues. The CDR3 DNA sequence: TGTGCCAGCAGCCCAACCGGGACTAGCGGGATCTACGAGCAGTACTTC. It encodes CASSPTGTSGIYEQYF.

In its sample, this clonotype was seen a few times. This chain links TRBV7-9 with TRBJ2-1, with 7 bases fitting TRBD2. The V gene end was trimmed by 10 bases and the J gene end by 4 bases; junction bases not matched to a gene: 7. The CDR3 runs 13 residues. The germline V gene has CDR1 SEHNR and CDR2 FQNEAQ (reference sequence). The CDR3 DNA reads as TGTGCCACGGACAAGCGGGATTACAATGAGCAGTTCTTC. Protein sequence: CATDKRDYNEQFF.

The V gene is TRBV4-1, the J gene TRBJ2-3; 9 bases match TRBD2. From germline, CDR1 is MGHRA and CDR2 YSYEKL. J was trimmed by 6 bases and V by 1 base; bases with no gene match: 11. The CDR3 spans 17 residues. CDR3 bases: TGCGCCAGCAGCCAAGGGGGGTTTAGCGGGAGTTCTGATACGCAGTATTTT. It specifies CASSQGGFSGSSDTQYF.